These 23 T cell receptor beta chains came from one sample sequenced in a study of neoadjuvant anti-PD-1 for oral cavity cancer. Libraries were prepared by immunoSEQ multiplex PCR; TCRdb keeps only in-frame clonotypes and omits some of them. The sample includes about 15,000 clones, 65% to 75% seen only once; the top ten take 2.2%. Sequences were derived from PBMCs, sampled before nivolumab (anti-PD-1) treatment. Source of these receptors: a person aged 35-80 years with oral cavity squamous cell carcinoma.

The chain uses TRBV5-1 and TRBJ1-1, with D perhaps TRBD1 (6 bases). The CDR3 length is 14 residues. CDR1 SGHRS and CDR2 YFSETQ come from the germline V gene. V lost 4 bases to trimming and J lost 1 base, with 11 bases between them. The CDR3 loop reads CASSPSTGNTEAFF. CDR3 nucleotides: TGCGCCAGCAGCCCCTCGACAGGGAACACTGAAGCTTTCTTT.

The rearrangement joins TRBV9 to TRBJ1-1; perhaps TRBD1 as D (5 bases). Germline assignment: CDR1 SGDLS and CDR2 YYNGEE. V was cut by 4 bases and J by 1 base, with 14 bases left in between. The CDR3 is 15 amino acids. The chain's CDR3 is CASSPRGTSNTEAFF. The DNA for the CDR3 is TGTGCCAGCAGCCCCCGGGGGACTTCGAACACTGAAGCTTTCTTT.

This clone was detected a few times. The J gene is TRBJ1-6, the V gene TRBV27; 9 bases agree with TRBD1. Germline V gene data show CDR1 as MNHEY and CDR2 as SMNVEV (reference sequence). This CDR3 is 14 amino acids long. J gave up 7 bases and V 5 bases, and 3 bases lay outside the gene matches. As DNA, the CDR3 is TGTGCCAGCAGTGCAGGACAGGGGAATTCACCCCTCCACTTT. Translated: CASSAGQGNSPLHF.

V and J are TRBV4-2 and TRBJ2-5; D ambiguous. Trimming shortened V by 4 bases and J by 4 bases, and 10 bases separated the two germline ends. CDR3 size: 13 residues. The germline CDR1 and CDR2 sequences are LGHNA and YNFKEQ. CDR3 sequence reads: CASSLNWGETQYF. The CDR3 DNA sequence: TGTGCCAGCAGCCTCAATTGGGGAGAGACCCAGTACTTC.

The V call is TRBV7-9, the J call TRBJ2-7; the D gene could be TRBD1 or TRBD2 (6 bases each). V lost 3 bases and J 3 bases, leaving 18 bases between the germline ends. Per germline, CDR1 SEHNR and CDR2 FQNEAQ (reference sequence). There are 16 residues in the CDR3. The CDR3 is CASSFPGATSSYEQYF. The CDR3 DNA follows: TGTGCCAGCAGCTTCCCGGGGGCGACTAGTAGCTACGAGCAGTACTTC.

The rearrangement links TRBV29-1 to TRBJ2-1; 8 bases are shared with TRBD2. CDR3 size: 14 residues. V dropped 8 bases and J dropped 7; count of bases not matched to a gene: 13. Germline V gene sequence: CDR1 SQVTM, CDR2 ANQGSEA. CDR3 amino acids: CSPYSGTSENEQFF. CDR3 DNA sequence: TGCAGCCCTTACTCCGGGACTAGTGAGAATGAGCAGTTCTTC.

There are a few counts of this clone. This sequence joins TRBV6-5 and TRBJ2-5; a weak D match, TRBD1 (5 bases). Trimming left V 0 bases short and J 5 bases short, with 10 bases between. The germline gives CDR1 MNHEY, CDR2 SVGAGI. The CDR3 extends over 14 amino acids. CDR3 DNA sequence: TGTGCCAGCAGTTACTCGCAGGGTTGGGAGACCCAGTACTTC. Its translation: CASSYSQGWETQYF.

V is TRBV7-9 and J is TRBJ2-3, with TRBD1 matching over 7 bases. The CDR3 is made up of 15 amino acids. Germline V gene sequence: CDR1 SEHNR, CDR2 FQNEAQ (reference sequence). V shed 5 bases, J shed 7 bases, and the junction held 12 bases outside the gene matches. This chain's CDR3 is CASSHRDSQKHTQYF. CDR3 DNA sequence: TGTGCCAGCAGCCACAGGGACAGCCAAAAACATACGCAGTATTTT.

CDR3 sequence (DNA): TGTGCCAGCAGTGACGGGACAGGGGCCTACAATGAGCAGTTCTTC. Amino acids: CASSDGTGAYNEQFF. The V and J genes are TRBV6-4 and TRBJ2-1; 10 bases align to TRBD1. This CDR3 contains 15 residues. Germline V gives CDR1 MRHNA, CDR2 SNTAGT. J lost 2 bases, V lost 2 bases, and 0 bases had no gene match.

V gene TRBV11-2 combines with J gene TRBJ2-7, with TRBD2 as a possible D gene (5 bases). The CDR3 is 14 residues long. Germline V gives CDR1 SGHAT, CDR2 FQNNGV. V shed 3 bases and J shed 3 bases, with 12 bases lying between them. The CDR3 loop is CASSLGSPFYEQYF. As DNA, the CDR3 is TGTGCCAGCAGCTTGGGGAGTCCTTTCTACGAGCAGTACTTC.

This clone was counted between two and nine times. The chain recombines TRBV2 with TRBJ2-1; D is undetermined. CDR3 length: 11 amino acids. Trimming left V 7 bases short and J 10 bases short, with 11 bases between. CDR1 is SNHLY, CDR2 FYNNEI, per germline. CDR3 in amino acids: CASTSGYEQFF. CDR3 DNA sequence: TGTGCCAGCACCTCGGGCTACGAGCAGTTCTTC. Combining the CDR3 with reference TRBV2 and TRBJ2-1 gives the whole variable domain EPEVTQTPSHQVTQMGQEVILRCVPISNHLYFYWYRQILGQKVEFLVSFYNNEISEKSEIFDDQFSVERPDGSNFTLKIRSTKLEDSAMYFCASTSGYEQFFGPGTRLTVL.

This chain connects TRBV19 to TRBJ1-4; the D is unclear. CDR1 LNHDA and CDR2 SQIVND come from the germline V gene (reference sequence). The CDR3 runs 15 residues. V shed 5 bases and J shed 4 bases, with 14 bases lying between them. The CDR3 protein is CASSGYSGGNEKLFF. The CDR3 coding sequence is TGTGCCAGTAGTGGGTACAGCGGAGGTAATGAAAAACTGTTTTTT. Together with reference TRBV19 and TRBJ1-4, the CDR3 gives the full variable domain: DGGITQSPKYLFRKEGQNVTLSCEQNLNHDAMYWYRQDPGQGLRLIYYSQIVNDFQKGDIAEGYSVSREKKESFPLTVTSAQKNPTAFYLCASSGYSGGNEKLFFGSGTQLSVL.

This chain uses TRBV6-1 with TRBJ2-3, with TRBD2 matching 9 bases. The CDR3 has 19 residues. CDR1 is MNHNS, CDR2 SASEGT, per germline. With V trimmed by 3 bases and J by 3 bases, 16 bases remained unmatched. CDR3 region: CASSEGVAGGLKRTDTQYF. CDR3 in DNA: TGTGCCAGCAGTGAGGGTGTGGCGGGGGGGCTAAAACGGACAGATACGCAGTATTTT.

This clone was picked up one time. V is TRBV13 and J is TRBJ1-2; 7 nucleotides line up with TRBD1. The CDR3 covers 12 residues. CDR1 and CDR2 (germline): PRHDT, FYEKMQ (reference sequence). V shed 8 bases, J shed 4 bases, and the junction held 4 bases outside the gene matches. The CDR3 loop reads CASRDSSYGYTF. The CDR3, as DNA: TGTGCCAGCCGGGACAGCTCCTATGGCTACACCTTC.

This chain joins TRBV6-1 and TRBJ2-7; D may correspond to TRBD1 or TRBD2 (5 bases each). V lost 4 bases, J lost 0 bases, and 10 bases lay in between. The CDR3 totals 14 residues. Germline loops: CDR1 MNHNS, CDR2 SASEGT. DNA for the CDR3: TGTGCCAGCAGTGTCCGGGACGCCTCCTACGAGCAGTACTTC. Encoded protein: CASSVRDASYEQYF.

The V call is TRBV18, the J call TRBJ1-1; TRBD1 might be the D (5 bases). The V and J ends lost 5 bases and 3 bases respectively, with 10 bases between them. Germline-derived CDR1 and CDR2 are KGHSH and LQKENI. This CDR3 spans 13 amino acids. The DNA for the CDR3 is TGTGCCAGCTCAGTCGACAGATACACTGAAGCTTTCTTT. It is translated as CASSVDRYTEAFF.

The genes are TRBV19 and TRBJ2-1; 15 bases align to TRBD2. Germline values: CDR1 LNHDA, CDR2 SQIVND (reference sequence). The CDR3 sequence is 16 residues long. Unmatched junction bases numbered 2, after V lost 1 base and J lost 7 bases. CDR3 DNA sequence: TGTGCCAGTAGTATAGGGACTAGCGGGAGGGTGAATGAGCAGTTCTTC. Translation gives CASSIGTSGRVNEQFF.

J is TRBJ2-2 and V is TRBV13, with TRBD2 matching 13 bases. This CDR3 has 17 residues. Germline V gene data show CDR1 as PRHDT and CDR2 as FYEKMQ (reference sequence). The V segment lost 4 bases and the J segment 5 bases; nucleotides outside the gene matches: 7. CDR3 loop: CASSSGLAGVRTGELFF. For the CDR3, the DNA is TGTGCCAGCAGCTCTGGACTAGCGGGGGTAAGGACCGGGGAGCTGTTTTTT.

The chain joins TRBV29-1 to TRBJ1-1; 11 bases are shared with TRBD1. Germline-derived CDR1 and CDR2 are SQVTM and ANQGSEA. Trimming at V came to 5 bases and at J to 6 bases, leaving 8 bases not matched to a gene. There are 14 residues in the CDR3. The CDR3 region has the DNA TGCAGCGTTACCCCTGGGGGACAGGGGGCTGAAGCTTTCTTT. This codes for CSVTPGGQGAEAFF.

The CDR3 sequence: CASSDGVNTEAFF. The CDR3 DNA is TGTGCCAGCAGTGATGGTGTGAACACTGAAGCTTTCTTT. This sequence joins TRBV2 and TRBJ1-1; D is uncertain. Germline CDR1 reads SNHLY; CDR2 reads FYNNEI. With 3 bases removed from V and 0 bases from J, the gap between germline ends came to 5 bases. The CDR3 has 13 amino acids.

The J gene is TRBJ2-1, the V gene TRBV4-1; the match to TRBD2 covers 10 bases. Looked up from germline, CDR1 is MGHRA and CDR2 is YSYEKL. Trimming at V came to 4 bases and at J to 5 bases, leaving 5 bases not matched to a gene. The CDR3 covers 15 residues. The CDR3 loop reads CASSPASGSNNEQFF. CDR3 in DNA: TGCGCCAGCAGCCCGGCTAGCGGGAGTAACAATGAGCAGTTCTTC.

J is TRBJ2-1 and V is TRBV6-1; D gene uncertain. V was pared by 2 bases and J by 6 bases, with 5 bases between. CDR3 length: 12 amino acids. Germline V lookup: CDR1 MNHNS, CDR2 SASEGT. CDR3: CASSEWVNEQFF. The CDR3 coding sequence is TGTGCCAGCAGTGAATGGGTCAATGAGCAGTTCTTC.

This clone turned up a few times. The V and J genes are TRBV9 and TRBJ1-1; no clear D. The CDR3 loop spans 14 amino acids. Germline values: CDR1 SGDLS, CDR2 YYNGEE. The V end lost 1 base, the J end lost 6 bases, and 13 bases lay between the germline ends. The DNA of the CDR3 is TGTGCCAGCAGCGTATCTCCCCACGGGGCTGAAGCTTTCTTT. Residues: CASSVSPHGAEAFF.